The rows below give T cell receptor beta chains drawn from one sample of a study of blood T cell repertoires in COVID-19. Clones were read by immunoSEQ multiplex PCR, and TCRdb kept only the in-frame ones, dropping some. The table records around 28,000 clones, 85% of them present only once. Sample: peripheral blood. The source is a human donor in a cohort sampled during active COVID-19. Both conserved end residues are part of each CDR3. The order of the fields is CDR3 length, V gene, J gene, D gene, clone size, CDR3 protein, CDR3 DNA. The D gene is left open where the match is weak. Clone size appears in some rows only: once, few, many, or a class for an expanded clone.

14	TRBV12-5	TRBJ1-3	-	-	CASRTDYSGNTIYF	TGTGCTAGCAGGACAGATTACTCTGGAAACACCATATATTTT
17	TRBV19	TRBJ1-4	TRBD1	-	CASSIPLDRGSNEKLFF	TGTGCCAGTAGTATCCCCCTTGACAGGGGATCTAATGAAAAACTGTTTTTT
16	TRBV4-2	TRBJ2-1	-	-	CASSQESGYPDGEQFF	TGTGCCAGCAGCCAAGAAAGCGGTTATCCAGATGGTGAGCAGTTCTTC
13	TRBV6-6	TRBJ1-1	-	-	CASSYTQGTEAFF	TGTGCCAGCAGTTACACACAGGGAACTGAAGCTTTCTTT
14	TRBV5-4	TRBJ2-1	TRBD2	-	CASSLSSGGLEQFF	TGTGCCAGCAGCTTGTCTAGCGGGGGGCTCGAGCAGTTCTTC
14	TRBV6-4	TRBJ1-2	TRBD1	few	CASSDWDRGYGYTF	TGTGCCAGCAGTGACTGGGACAGGGGCTATGGCTACACCTTC
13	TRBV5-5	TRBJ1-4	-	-	CASSLVYGGELFF	TGTGCCAGCAGCTTAGTTTACGGAGGGGAACTGTTTTTT
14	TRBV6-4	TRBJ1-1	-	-	CASSDSDRNTEAFF	TGTGCCAGCAGTGACTCCGACAGGAACACTGAAGCTTTCTTT
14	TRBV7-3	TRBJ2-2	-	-	CASSLARNTGELFF	TGTGCCAGCAGCTTGGCTCGGAACACCGGGGAGCTGTTTTTT
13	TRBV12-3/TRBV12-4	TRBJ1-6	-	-	CASSPVYNSPLHF	TGTGCCAGCAGTCCTGTTTATAATTCACCCCTCCACTTT
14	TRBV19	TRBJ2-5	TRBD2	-	CASSRGLVTETQYF	TGTGCCAGTAGCCGAGGACTAGTCACCGAGACCCAGTACTTC
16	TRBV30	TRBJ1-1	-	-	CAWIQSTGWGNTEAFF	TGTGCCTGGATCCAATCTACAGGTTGGGGGAACACTGAAGCTTTCTTT
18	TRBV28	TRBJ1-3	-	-	CASTPWLVAQGSLNTIYF	TGTGCCAGCACACCTTGGTTGGTGGCACAGGGTTCCTTAAACACCATATATTTT
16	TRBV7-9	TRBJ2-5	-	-	CASSLWAGAYPETQYF	TGTGCCAGCAGCTTATGGGCAGGGGCGTACCCTGAGACCCAGTACTTC
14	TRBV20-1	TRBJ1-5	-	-	CSASASGLNQPQHF	TGCAGTGCTAGTGCCTCGGGTCTCAATCAGCCCCAGCATTTT
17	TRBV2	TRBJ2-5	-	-	CASSELKAGATLRAQYF	TGTGCCAGCAGTGAACTCAAGGCGGGGGCCACCTTGAGGGCCCAGTACTTC
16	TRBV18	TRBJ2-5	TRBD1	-	CASSPIRQGGQETQYF	TGTGCCAGCTCACCAATTCGACAGGGGGGTCAAGAGACCCAGTACTTC
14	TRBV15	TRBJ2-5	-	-	CATGRDRRAETQYF	TGTGCCACCGGGAGGGACAGGAGGGCGGAGACCCAGTACTTC
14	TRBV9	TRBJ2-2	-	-	CASSGGQNTGELFF	TGTGCCAGCAGCGGGGGACAAAACACCGGGGAGCTGTTTTTT
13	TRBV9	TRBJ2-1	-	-	CASSPQWRDEQFF	TGTGCCAGCAGCCCTCAGTGGAGGGATGAGCAGTTCTTC
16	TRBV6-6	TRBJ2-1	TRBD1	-	CASSYRGTGVRREQFF	TGTGCCAGCAGTTATAGGGGGACAGGGGTCAGGCGTGAGCAGTTCTTC
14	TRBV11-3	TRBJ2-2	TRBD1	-	CASSPGTGSGELFF	TGTGCCAGCAGCCCCGGGACAGGGTCCGGGGAGCTGTTTTTT
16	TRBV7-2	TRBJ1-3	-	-	CASSPQGTHSGNTIYF	TGTGCCAGCAGCCCCCAGGGGACCCACTCTGGAAACACCATATATTTT
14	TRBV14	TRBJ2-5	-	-	CASSPLDREETQYF	TGTGCCAGCAGCCCGCTAGACCGAGAAGAGACCCAGTACTTC
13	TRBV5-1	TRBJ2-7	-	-	CASSLAGRYEQYF	TGCGCCAGCAGCTTGGCGGGTCGTTACGAGCAGTACTTC
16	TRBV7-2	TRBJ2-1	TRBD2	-	CASSLIAGSSYNEQFF	TGTGCCAGCAGCCTTATAGCGGGGTCCTCCTACAATGAGCAGTTCTTC
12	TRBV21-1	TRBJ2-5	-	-	CASSNRGETQYF	TGTGCCAGCAGTAACAGAGGGGAGACCCAGTACTTC
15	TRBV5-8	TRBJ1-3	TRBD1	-	CASSPRGTAGNTIYF	TGTGCCAGCAGCCCTAGGGGGACAGCTGGAAACACCATATATTTT
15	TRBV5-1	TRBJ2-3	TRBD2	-	CASSLRTSGTDTQYF	TGCGCCAGCAGCCTTAGGACTAGCGGCACAGATACGCAGTATTTT
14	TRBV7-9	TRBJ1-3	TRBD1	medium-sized	CASSLWDSGNTIYF	TGTGCCAGCAGCTTGTGGGACAGTGGAAACACCATATATTTT
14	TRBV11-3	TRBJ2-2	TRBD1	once	CASSLETGTGELFF	TGTGCCAGCAGCTTAGAGACAGGGACCGGGGAGCTGTTTTTT
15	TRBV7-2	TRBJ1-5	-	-	CASSLGAGPPVAQHF	TGTGCCAGCAGCTTAGGGGCAGGGCCCCCAGTGGCCCAGCATTTT
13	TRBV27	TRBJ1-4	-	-	CASRRSSNEKLFF	TGTGCCAGCAGACGGAGTTCTAATGAAAAACTGTTTTTT
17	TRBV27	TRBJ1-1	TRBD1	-	CASTLGTGIRRNTEAFF	TGTGCCAGCACCCTCGGGACAGGGATTCGCAGGAACACTGAAGCTTTCTTT
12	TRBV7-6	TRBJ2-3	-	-	CASSSTSETQYF	TGTGCCAGCAGCTCAACCTCGGAGACGCAGTATTTT
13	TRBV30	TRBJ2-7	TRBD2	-	CAWSDGGASEQYF	TGTGCCTGGAGTGACGGGGGGGCGAGCGAGCAGTACTTC
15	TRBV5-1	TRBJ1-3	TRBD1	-	CASRGTGVSGNTIYF	TGCGCCAGCAGGGGAACAGGGGTATCTGGAAACACCATATATTTT
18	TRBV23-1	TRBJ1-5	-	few	CASSQSRGSPHFNQPQHF	TGCGCCAGCAGTCAATCTAGGGGGAGCCCCCACTTTAATCAGCCCCAGCATTTT
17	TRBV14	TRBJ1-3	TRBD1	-	CASSRAGTGGDGNTIYF	TGTGCCAGCAGCCGGGCCGGGACAGGGGGCGACGGAAACACCATATATTTT
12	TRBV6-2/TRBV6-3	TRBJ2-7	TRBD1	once	CASSLGQGAKYF	TGTGCCAGCAGCTTGGGACAGGGGGCAAAATACTTC
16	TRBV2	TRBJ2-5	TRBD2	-	CASSAGEGQGQETQYF	TGTGCCAGCAGCGCGGGGGAGGGCCAGGGCCAGGAGACCCAGTACTTC
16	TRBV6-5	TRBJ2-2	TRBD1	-	CASSYSDRVNTGELFF	TGTGCCAGCAGTTACTCGGACAGGGTTAACACCGGGGAGCTGTTTTTT
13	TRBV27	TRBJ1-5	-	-	CASSPGQFQPQHF	TGTGCCAGCAGTCCCGGACAGTTCCAGCCCCAGCATTTT
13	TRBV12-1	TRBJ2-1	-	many	CASSPGQIREQFF	TGTGCCAGCAGCCCAGGACAAATACGGGAGCAGTTCTTC
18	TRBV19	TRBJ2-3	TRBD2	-	CASSIAAGTSASTDTQYF	TGTGCCAGTAGTATCGCCGCCGGGACTAGCGCAAGCACAGATACGCAGTATTTT
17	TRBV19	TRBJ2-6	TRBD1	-	CASKMGTDGSGANVLTF	TGTGCCAGTAAGATGGGGACAGATGGCTCTGGGGCCAACGTCCTGACTTTC
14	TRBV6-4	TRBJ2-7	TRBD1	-	CASSTGTGGYEQYF	TGTGCCAGCAGTACCGGGACAGGGGGGTACGAGCAGTACTTC
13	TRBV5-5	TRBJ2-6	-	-	CAEGVPGANVLTF	TGTGCCGAGGGGGTCCCCGGGGCCAACGTCCTGACTTTC
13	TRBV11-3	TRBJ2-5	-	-	CASSPGLGGTQYF	TGTGCCAGCAGCCCGGGACTGGGGGGGACCCAGTACTTC
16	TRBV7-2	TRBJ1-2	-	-	CASSSMGGHSGYDYTF	TGTGCCAGCAGTTCCATGGGCGGGCACAGTGGTTATGACTACACCTTC
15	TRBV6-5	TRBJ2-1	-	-	CASSRAGSSYNEQFF	TGTGCCAGCAGTCGTGCGGGGAGCTCCTACAATGAGCAGTTCTTC
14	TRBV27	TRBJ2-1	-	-	CASSFEASYNEQFF	TGTGCCAGCAGTTTTGAAGCCTCCTACAATGAGCAGTTCTTC
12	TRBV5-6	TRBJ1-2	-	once	CASSPRGYGYTF	TGTGCCAGCAGCCCCCGCGGCTATGGCTACACCTTC